Listed here is a single T cell receptor (beta chain). Germline V CDR1 and CDR2: SEHNR, FQNEAQ (reference sequence). The CDR3 totals 16 residues. Trimming removed 1 base at V and 2 bases at J, with 14 bases between. The data stem from a study of shared clonotypes between healthy human individuals. Donation came from healthy HIV-negative adults that had no recent acute infections or vaccinations. Partitioning of CD4+ cells yielded a CD45RA+ naive subset and a CD45RA-negative memory subset. The table came from immunoSEQ multiplex PCR; TCRdb's copy has only in-frame clones and leaves some out. The data show 2 million to 3 million clones, 93% seen once.

What was sequenced was naive CD4+ T cells from PBMCs. The sample's subset: CD45RA+ positively selected. This chain joins TRBV7-9 and TRBJ2-5; D not resolved. This clonotype was sampled from a young man in good health. Some clones in this sample may be carry-over from other donors' samples. The CDR3 DNA follows: TGTGCCAGCAGCTTAGAGTTCCCGGTCCGACAAGAGACCCAGTACTTC. Translation: CASSLEFPVRQETQYF.